This T cell receptor beta chain was found in a study of T cells after yellow fever vaccination. This clonotype has a handful of counts. Antigen specificity is unknown. Study-wide points: Post-booster samples contained most primary-vaccination clones (more than 95% CD4, about 90% CD8). Clonotype sharing between CD4 and CD8 compartments was small.

A process of 5'RACE template switching, which added a universal primer site and UMIs, was used to make TCR cDNA. Each CDR3 protein is one row after TCRdb ran MiXCR on the 5' RACE reads. The sample lists 120,000 or so distinct CDR3 sequences; about 15% were seen once. The V gene end was trimmed by 7 bases and the J gene end by 3 bases; junction bases not matched to a gene: 8. Germline CDR1 and CDR2: SQVTM and ANQGSEA. This CDR3 is 15 amino acids long. The sample in question was CD8+ T cells sorted from PBMCs, obtained 5 days after the yellow fever booster vaccination. This sequence was found in a man in his late teens or twenties who received the YFV17D yellow fever vaccine. V gene TRBV29-1 combines with J gene TRBJ2-6; the match to TRBD1 covers 8 bases. CDR3 sequence reads: CSAFGTGSGANVLTF. The CDR3 coding sequence is TGCAGCGCTTTCGGGACAGGCAGTGGGGCCAACGTCCTGACTTTC.